Presented here are 5 T cell receptor beta chains from one specimen sequenced in a study of T-cell reconstitution after alpha-beta-depleted transplantation in children. The TCRbeta library was prepared with unique molecular identifiers. TCRdb reprocessed the PCR reads with MiXCR, giving one entry per CDR3 protein. This table holds approximately 240,000 distinct CDR3 sequences, 9.7% found once. The sample in question was PBMCs from the stem cell graft donor, obtained from the stem cell graft. These receptors were obtained from a human donor who donated a stem cell graft to a child with SCID.

This clonotype was found many times. The rearrangement joins TRBV28 to TRBJ2-1, with D hard to call. Germline V gene data show CDR1 as MDHEN and CDR2 as SYDVKM. Trimming stripped 6 bases from V and 9 bases from J, with 9 bases between. This CDR3 comprises 11 residues. The CDR3 region is CASSGPGEQFF. CDR3 DNA sequence: TGTGCCAGCAGCGGCCCTGGTGAGCAGTTCTTC.

This clonotype was seen at least ten times. The V call is TRBV5-1, the J call TRBJ2-3; 8 bases agree with TRBD2. V lost 1 base and J lost 6; bases outside the gene matches: 10. From germline, CDR1 is SGHRS and CDR2 YFSETQ. This CDR3 is built from 16 residues. CDR3 loop: CASSLRAGEGLDTQYF. CDR3 coding DNA: TGCGCCAGCAGCTTGCGAGCGGGAGAAGGTTTGGATACGCAGTATTTT.

There are a few counts of this clonotype. This chain connects TRBV5-1 to TRBJ1-1; D might be TRBD1 (5 bases). V was trimmed by 7 bases and J by 5 bases, leaving 15 bases between them. This CDR3 contains 13 residues. CDR1 and CDR2 from the germline V gene are SGHRS and YFSETQ. The CDR3 loop reads CASQTDPGTEAFF. The CDR3 bases are TGCGCCAGCCAGACAGATCCTGGGACTGAAGCTTTCTTT.

Ten or more counts support this clonotype. The J gene is TRBJ1-5, the V gene TRBV20-1; D unclear. The germline V and J ends were trimmed by 6 bases and 0 bases, with 15 bases remaining between them. CDR1 is DFQATT, CDR2 SNEGSKA, per germline (reference sequence). The CDR3 totals 15 residues. The CDR3 bases are TGCAGTGCCCGGAGGTCTGGGGATAGCAATCAGCCCCAGCATTTT. It yields the protein CSARRSGDSNQPQHF.

This clonotype was counted between two and nine times. The CDR3: CAISEVLGATEAFF. The DNA of the CDR3 is TGTGCCATCAGTGAGGTACTAGGAGCGACTGAAGCTTTCTTT. V is TRBV10-3 and J is TRBJ1-1, with D unclear. Germline CDR1 ENHRY, CDR2 SYGVKD. V was pared by 2 bases and J by 5 bases, with 12 bases between. The CDR3 extends over 14 amino acids.